These T cell receptor beta chains were read from a single sample in a study of blood T cell repertoires in COVID-19. Repertoires were generated with immunoSEQ multiplex PCR, while TCRdb's copy carries only in-frame clones and drops some. Of roughly 110,000 clones listed, roughly 90% are singletons. Sequenced material: peripheral blood. The receptors were sampled from a middle-aged man with active or convalescent COVID-19. Each CDR3 is given with its conserved first and last residue. Fields, in order: V gene, clone size, J gene, D gene, CDR3 length, CDR3 protein, CDR3 DNA. D genes are given only for firm matches. Clone size is shown for a subset of rows, as once, few, many or a class of expanded clone.

>TRBV6-6|-|TRBJ1-1|-|14
CASSYYRTNTEAFF
TGTGCCAGCAGTTACTATCGCACAAACACTGAAGCTTTCTTT
>TRBV6-1|-|TRBJ2-1|TRBD2|16
CASSDLVGGSYNEQFF
TGTGCCAGCAGTGATCTCGTGGGAGGGTCCTACAATGAGCAGTTCTTC
>TRBV11-2|-|TRBJ1-1|-|15
CASSPWESTGLQAFF
TGTGCCAGCAGCCCTTGGGAATCGACAGGCCTGCAAGCTTTCTTT
>TRBV5-6|-|TRBJ1-4|-|11
CASSLREKLFF
TGTGCCAGCAGCTTGCGTGAAAAACTGTTTTTT
>TRBV18|-|TRBJ1-2|-|18
CASSPSSGNSGGLGGYTF
TGTGCCAGCTCACCATCGTCCGGAAATTCGGGGGGTCTGGGTGGCTACACCTTC
>TRBV7-9|once|TRBJ2-1|TRBD2|17
CASSFSGGGRRGNEQFF
TGTGCCAGCAGCTTTTCAGGCGGCGGGAGAAGAGGCAATGAGCAGTTCTTC
>TRBV7-9|-|TRBJ1-1|TRBD1|15
CASSLWDRGNTEAFF
TGTGCCAGCAGCTTATGGGACAGGGGAAACACTGAAGCTTTCTTT
>TRBV10-3|once|TRBJ2-5|-|15
CAISESRVVSETQYF
TGTGCCATCAGTGAGTCCAGGGTAGTGTCAGAGACCCAGTACTTC
>TRBV28|-|TRBJ2-1|-|16
CASSFGRGEKHNEQFF
TGTGCCAGCAGTTTTGGCAGGGGCGAAAAGCACAATGAGCAGTTCTTC
>TRBV19|-|TRBJ1-1|-|15
CAFGEGEGMNTEAFF
TGTGCCTTCGGGGAGGGCGAGGGCATGAACACTGAAGCTTTCTTT
>TRBV6-2/TRBV6-3|-|TRBJ2-5|TRBD2|14
CASSYSRLAETQYF
TGTGCCAGCAGTTACTCCCGACTAGCGGAGACCCAGTACTTC
>TRBV28|-|TRBJ2-2|-|16
CASIPYGEVNTGELFF
TGTGCCAGCATCCCATATGGAGAGGTGAACACCGGGGAGCTGTTTTTT
>TRBV7-2|once|TRBJ2-5|TRBD1|15
CASSPQTGLQETQYF
TGTGCCAGCAGCCCCCAGACAGGGCTCCAAGAGACCCAGTACTTC
>TRBV14|-|TRBJ1-6|TRBD1|15
CASCPGGPYNSPLHF
TGTGCCAGCTGTCCAGGGGGCCCCTATAATTCACCCCTCCACTTT
>TRBV28|-|TRBJ2-3|-|17
CASSLPIGQHLMGTQYF
TGTGCCAGCAGTCTGCCTATAGGACAGCACTTAATGGGTACGCAGTATTTT
>TRBV7-2|-|TRBJ2-3|TRBD2|13
CAGGLGGTDTQYF
TGTGCCGGCGGACTAGGGGGCACAGATACGCAGTATTTT
>TRBV7-3|-|TRBJ1-3|-|15
CASKLAAGSGNTIYF
TGTGCCAGCAAATTGGCGGCAGGGTCTGGAAACACCATATATTTT
>TRBV9|-|TRBJ1-1|-|15
CASSVDADLRTEAFF
TGTGCCAGCAGCGTAGACGCAGATTTGAGGACTGAAGCTTTCTTT
>TRBV14|-|TRBJ1-4|-|16
CASSQDGGRLAEKLFF
TGTGCCAGCAGCCAAGATGGCGGCAGATTAGCGGAAAAACTGTTTTTT
>TRBV7-2|-|TRBJ2-1|-|15
CASSLAGSPYNEQFF
TGTGCCAGCAGCTTAGCGGGGAGTCCTTACAATGAGCAGTTCTTC
>TRBV7-9|-|TRBJ1-1|-|11
CASSLISEAFF
TGTGCCAGCAGCTTAATATCTGAAGCTTTCTTT
>TRBV5-1|-|TRBJ1-3|TRBD1|17
CASTRHSQGNAGNTIYF
TGCGCCAGCACCAGGCACTCACAGGGGAATGCTGGAAACACCATATATTTT
>TRBV6-2/TRBV6-3|-|TRBJ1-2|-|13
CASSYGIGVGYTF
TGTGCCAGCAGTTACGGGATCGGGGTTGGCTACACCTTC
>TRBV7-2|few|TRBJ1-5|-|16
CASSLIGDGLHQPQHF
TGTGCCAGCAGCTTAATCGGAGACGGTTTACATCAGCCCCAGCATTTT
>TRBV28|-|TRBJ1-2|-|14
CASSSSSYSYGYTF
TGTGCCAGCAGTTCCAGTTCCTACAGCTATGGCTACACCTTC
>TRBV29-1|-|TRBJ2-7|-|14
CSVEGDSGPYEQYF
TGCAGCGTTGAAGGGGATAGCGGTCCCTACGAGCAGTACTTC
>TRBV12-3/TRBV12-4|-|TRBJ2-7|TRBD2|12
CASSFGQGGRYF
TGTGCCAGCAGTTTCGGTCAGGGCGGGAGGTACTTC
>TRBV24-1|-|TRBJ2-5|TRBD2|13
CATGTSGIETQYF
TGTGCCACCGGGACTAGCGGGATAGAGACCCAGTACTTC
>TRBV27|-|TRBJ2-3|-|15
CASSPYGTLTDTQYF
TGTGCCAGCAGTCCCTACGGGACTCTCACAGATACGCAGTATTTT
>TRBV3-1/TRBV3-2|-|TRBJ2-5|TRBD2|15
CASSQLAGGEKTQYF
TGTGCCAGCAGCCAGCTAGCGGGAGGGGAGAAGACCCAGTACTTC
>TRBV28|once|TRBJ2-7|-|12
CASRSPGYEQYF
TGTGCCAGCAGGTCACCGGGATACGAGCAGTACTTC